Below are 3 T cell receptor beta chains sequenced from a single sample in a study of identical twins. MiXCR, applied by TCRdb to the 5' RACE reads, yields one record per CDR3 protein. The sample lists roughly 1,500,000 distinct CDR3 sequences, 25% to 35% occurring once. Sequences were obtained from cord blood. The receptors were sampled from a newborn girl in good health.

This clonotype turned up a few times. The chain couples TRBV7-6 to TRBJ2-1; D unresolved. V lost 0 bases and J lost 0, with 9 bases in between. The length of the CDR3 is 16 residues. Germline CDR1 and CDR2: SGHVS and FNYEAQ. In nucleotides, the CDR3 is TGTGCCAGCAGCTTAGCTGTCGGGCCCTCCTACAATGAGCAGTTCTTC. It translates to CASSLAVGPSYNEQFF.

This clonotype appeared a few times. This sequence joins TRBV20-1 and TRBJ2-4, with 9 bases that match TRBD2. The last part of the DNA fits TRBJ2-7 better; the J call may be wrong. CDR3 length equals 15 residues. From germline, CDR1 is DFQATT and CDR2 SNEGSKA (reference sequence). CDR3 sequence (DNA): TGCAGTGCTAGAGATGGAGCGGGAGGTTTCTACGAGCAGTACTTC. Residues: CSARDGAGGFYEQYF.

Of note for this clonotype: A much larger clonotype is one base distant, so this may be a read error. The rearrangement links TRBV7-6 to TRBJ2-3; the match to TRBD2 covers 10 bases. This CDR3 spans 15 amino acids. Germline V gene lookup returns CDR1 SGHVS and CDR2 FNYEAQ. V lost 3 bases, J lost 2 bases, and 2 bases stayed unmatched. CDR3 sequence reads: CASSFSGRPTDTQYF. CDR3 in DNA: TGTGCCAGCAGCTTTAGCGGGAGGCCCACAGATACGCAGTATTTT.